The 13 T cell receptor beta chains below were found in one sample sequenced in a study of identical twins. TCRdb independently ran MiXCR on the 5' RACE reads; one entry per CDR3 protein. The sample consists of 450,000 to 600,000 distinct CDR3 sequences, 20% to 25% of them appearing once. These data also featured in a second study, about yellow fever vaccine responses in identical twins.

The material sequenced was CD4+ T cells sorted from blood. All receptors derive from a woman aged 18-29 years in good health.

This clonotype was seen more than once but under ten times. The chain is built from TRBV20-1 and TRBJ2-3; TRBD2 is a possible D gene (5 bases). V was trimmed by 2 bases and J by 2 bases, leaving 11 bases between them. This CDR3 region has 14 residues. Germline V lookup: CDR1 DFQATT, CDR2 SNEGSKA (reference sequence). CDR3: CSARLPGTTDTQYF. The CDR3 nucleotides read TGCAGTGCTAGACTACCGGGAACCACAGATACGCAGTATTTT.

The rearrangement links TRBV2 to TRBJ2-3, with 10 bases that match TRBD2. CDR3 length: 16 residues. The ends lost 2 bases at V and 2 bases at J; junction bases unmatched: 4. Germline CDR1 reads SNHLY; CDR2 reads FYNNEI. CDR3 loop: CASSENSGRTTDTQYF. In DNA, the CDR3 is TGTGCCAGCAGTGAAAATAGCGGGAGGACCACAGATACGCAGTATTTT.

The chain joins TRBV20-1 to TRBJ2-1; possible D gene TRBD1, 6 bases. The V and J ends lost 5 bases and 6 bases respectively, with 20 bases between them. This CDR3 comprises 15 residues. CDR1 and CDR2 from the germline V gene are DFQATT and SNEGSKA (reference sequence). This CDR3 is CSAPRVGASLNEQFF. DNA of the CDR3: TGCAGTGCTCCCCGCGTGGGGGCTAGCCTCAATGAGCAGTTCTTC.

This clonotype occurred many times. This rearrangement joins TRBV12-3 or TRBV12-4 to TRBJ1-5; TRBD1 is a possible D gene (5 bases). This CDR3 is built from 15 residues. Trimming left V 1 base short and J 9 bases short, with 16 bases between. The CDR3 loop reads CASSLGGGTARPQHF. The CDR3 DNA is TGTGCCAGCAGTTTAGGGGGAGGGACGGCCCGGCCCCAGCATTTT.

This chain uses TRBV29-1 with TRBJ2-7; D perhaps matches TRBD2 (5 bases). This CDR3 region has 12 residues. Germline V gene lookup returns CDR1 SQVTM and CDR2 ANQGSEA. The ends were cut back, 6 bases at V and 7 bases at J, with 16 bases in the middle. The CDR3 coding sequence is TGCAGCGTAGCTCCCGTAGGAGGAGAGCAGTACTTC. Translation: CSVAPVGGEQYF.

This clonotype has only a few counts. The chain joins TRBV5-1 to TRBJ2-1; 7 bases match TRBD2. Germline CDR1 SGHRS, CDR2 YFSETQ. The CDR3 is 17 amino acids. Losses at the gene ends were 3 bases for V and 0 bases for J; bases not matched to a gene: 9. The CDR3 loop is CASSSGLAVNSYNEQFF. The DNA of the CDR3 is TGCGCCAGCAGCTCGGGTCTAGCGGTTAACTCCTACAATGAGCAGTTCTTC.

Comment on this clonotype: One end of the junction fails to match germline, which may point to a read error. The CDR3 here is CASSLGGAQGTQYF. DNA of the CDR3: TGCGCCAGCAGCTTGGGAGGAGCCCAAGGGACCCAGTACTTC. The chain recombines TRBV5-1 with TRBJ2-5; D not resolved. There are 14 residues in the CDR3. Germline lookup yields CDR1 SGHRS and CDR2 YFSETQ.

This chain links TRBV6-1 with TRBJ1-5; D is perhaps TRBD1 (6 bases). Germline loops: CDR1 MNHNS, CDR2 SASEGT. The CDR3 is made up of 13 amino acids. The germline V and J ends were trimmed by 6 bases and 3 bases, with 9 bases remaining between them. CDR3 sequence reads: CASRGHDNQPQHF. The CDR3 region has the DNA TGTGCCAGCAGGGGACACGACAATCAGCCCCAGCATTTT.

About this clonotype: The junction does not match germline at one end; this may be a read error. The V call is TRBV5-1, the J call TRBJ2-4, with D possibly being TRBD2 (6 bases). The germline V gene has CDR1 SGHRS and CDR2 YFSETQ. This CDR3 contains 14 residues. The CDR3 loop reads CGSSLGRTKNIQYF. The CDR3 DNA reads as TGCGGCAGCAGCTTAGGGAGGACGAAAAACATTCAGTACTTC.

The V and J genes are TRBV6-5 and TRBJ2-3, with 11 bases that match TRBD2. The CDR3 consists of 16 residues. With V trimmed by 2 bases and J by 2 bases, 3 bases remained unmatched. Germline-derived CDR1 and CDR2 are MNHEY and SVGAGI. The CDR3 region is CASSYRLAGNTDTQYF. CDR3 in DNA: TGTGCCAGCAGTTACCGACTAGCGGGAAACACAGATACGCAGTATTTT.

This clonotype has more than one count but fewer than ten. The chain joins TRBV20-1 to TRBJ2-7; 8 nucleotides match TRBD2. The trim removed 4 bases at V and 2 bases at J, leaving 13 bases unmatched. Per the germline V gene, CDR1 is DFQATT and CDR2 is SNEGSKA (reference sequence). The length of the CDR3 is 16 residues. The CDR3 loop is CSATTWQREFTYEQYF. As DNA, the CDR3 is TGCAGTGCTACAACCTGGCAGCGGGAGTTCACCTACGAGCAGTACTTC.

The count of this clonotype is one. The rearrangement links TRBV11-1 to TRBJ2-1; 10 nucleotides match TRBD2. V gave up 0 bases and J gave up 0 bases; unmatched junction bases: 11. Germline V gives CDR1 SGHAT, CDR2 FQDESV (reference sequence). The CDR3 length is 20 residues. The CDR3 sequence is CASSLAEIWASGSSYNEQFF. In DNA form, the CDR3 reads TGTGCCAGCAGCTTAGCCGAAATCTGGGCTAGCGGGAGCTCCTACAATGAGCAGTTCTTC.

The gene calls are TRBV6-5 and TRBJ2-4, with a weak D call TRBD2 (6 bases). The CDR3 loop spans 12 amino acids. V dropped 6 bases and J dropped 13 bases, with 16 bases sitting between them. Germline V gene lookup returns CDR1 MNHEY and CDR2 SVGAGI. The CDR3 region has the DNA TGTGCCAGCAGCCGACGGGGCGGGGTCCAGTACTTC. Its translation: CASSRRGGVQYF.